This TCR beta chain emerged from a study of beta chain features in type 1 diabetes. The CDR3 loop spans 13 amino acids. The study reverse transcribed the entire isolated RNA, so it sequenced expressed TCRB transcripts. Sequenced by immunoSEQ multiplex PCR; TCRdb stores in-frame clones only, minus some. The sample lists 200,000 to 250,000 clones, under 13% occurring once. General study results and limits: Highly expressing activated T cells could be over-counted with a cDNA template. For Type 1 diabetes patients, all four CD4+ subsets carried TCRB CDR3s that were moderately but significantly shorter.

This clone was detected only a few times. Its antigen is still unknown. This TCR came from a young man in good health. This chain uses TRBV21-1 with TRBJ1-2; TRBD1, the table's D call, lacks a check against the DNA. TRBV21-1 is classified as a pseudogene. Material: central memory CD4+ T cells from blood. CDR3 amino acids: CASSQTGGNGYTF. Here the CDR3 DNA reads TGTGCCAGCAGCCAGACAGGGGGCAATGGCTACACCTTC.